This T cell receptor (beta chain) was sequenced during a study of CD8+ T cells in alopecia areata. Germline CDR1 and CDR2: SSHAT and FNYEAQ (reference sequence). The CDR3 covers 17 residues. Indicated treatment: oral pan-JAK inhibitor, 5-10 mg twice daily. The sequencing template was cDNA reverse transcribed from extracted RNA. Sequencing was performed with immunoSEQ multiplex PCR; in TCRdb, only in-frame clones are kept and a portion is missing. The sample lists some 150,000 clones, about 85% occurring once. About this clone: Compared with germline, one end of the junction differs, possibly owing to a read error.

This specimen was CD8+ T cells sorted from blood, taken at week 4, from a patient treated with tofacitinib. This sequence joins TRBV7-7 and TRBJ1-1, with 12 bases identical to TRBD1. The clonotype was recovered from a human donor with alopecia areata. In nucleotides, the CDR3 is TGTGCTAGCAGCCGATTGGGACAGGGGGCGGTTAACACTGAAGCTTTCTTT. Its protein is CASSRLGQGAVNTEAFF. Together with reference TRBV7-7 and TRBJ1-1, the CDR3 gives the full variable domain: GAGVSQSPRYKVTKRGQDVTLRCDPISSHATLYWYQQALGQGPEFLTYFNYEAQPDKSGLPSDRFSAERPEGSISTLTIQRTEQRDSAMYRCASSRLGQGAVNTEAFFGQGTRLTVV.